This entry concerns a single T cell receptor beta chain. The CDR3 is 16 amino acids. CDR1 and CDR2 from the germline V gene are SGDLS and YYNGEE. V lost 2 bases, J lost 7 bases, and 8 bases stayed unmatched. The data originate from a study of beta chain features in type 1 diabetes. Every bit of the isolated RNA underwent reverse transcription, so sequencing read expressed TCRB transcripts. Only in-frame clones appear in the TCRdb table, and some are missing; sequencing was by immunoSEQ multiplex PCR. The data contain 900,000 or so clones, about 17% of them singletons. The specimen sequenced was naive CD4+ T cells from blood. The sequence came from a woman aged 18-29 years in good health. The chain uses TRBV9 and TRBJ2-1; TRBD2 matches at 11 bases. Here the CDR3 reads CASSVSPSGRKNEQFF. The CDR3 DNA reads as TGTGCCAGCAGCGTGAGCCCTAGCGGGAGGAAGAATGAGCAGTTCTTC.